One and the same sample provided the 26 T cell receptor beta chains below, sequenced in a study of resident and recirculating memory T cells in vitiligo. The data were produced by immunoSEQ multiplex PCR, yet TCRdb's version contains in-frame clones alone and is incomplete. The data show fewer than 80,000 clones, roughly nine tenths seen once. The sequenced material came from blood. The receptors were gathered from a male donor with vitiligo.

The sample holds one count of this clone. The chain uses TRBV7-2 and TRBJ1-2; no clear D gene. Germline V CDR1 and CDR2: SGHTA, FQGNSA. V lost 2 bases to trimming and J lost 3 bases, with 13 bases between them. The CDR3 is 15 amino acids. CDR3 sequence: CASSLFAGRDYGYTF. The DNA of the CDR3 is TGTGCCAGCAGCTTATTTGCAGGAAGAGACTATGGCTACACCTTC. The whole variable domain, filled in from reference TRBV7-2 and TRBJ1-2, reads GAGVSQSPSNKVTEKGKDVELRCDPISGHTALYWYRQSLGQGLEFLIYFQGNSAPDKSGLPSDRFSAERTGGSVSTLTIQRTQQEDSAVYLCASSLFAGRDYGYTFGSGTRLTVV.

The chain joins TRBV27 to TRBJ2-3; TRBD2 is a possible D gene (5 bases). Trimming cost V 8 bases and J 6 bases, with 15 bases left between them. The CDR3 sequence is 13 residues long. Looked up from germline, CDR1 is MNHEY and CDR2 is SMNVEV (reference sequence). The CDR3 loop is CASLARGRDTQYF. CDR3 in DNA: TGTGCCAGCCTCGCCCGGGGTAGGGATACGCAGTATTTT.

The CDR3 loop is CASSPGQGRFSGNTIYF. CDR3 sequence (DNA): TGCGCCAGCAGCCCCGGACAGGGTCGTTTCTCTGGAAACACCATATATTTT. The rearrangement links TRBV5-1 to TRBJ1-3; TRBD1 matches 8 bases. The CDR3 has 17 residues. Germline values: CDR1 SGHRS, CDR2 YFSETQ. The V gene end was trimmed by 4 bases and the J gene end by 0 bases; junction bases not matched to a gene: 9.

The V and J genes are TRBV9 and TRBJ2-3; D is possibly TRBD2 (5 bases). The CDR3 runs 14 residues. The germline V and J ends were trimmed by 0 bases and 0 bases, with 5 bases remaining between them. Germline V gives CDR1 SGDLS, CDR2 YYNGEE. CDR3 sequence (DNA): TGTGCCAGCAGCGTAGGGACTAGCACAGATACGCAGTATTTT. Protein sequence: CASSVGTSTDTQYF.

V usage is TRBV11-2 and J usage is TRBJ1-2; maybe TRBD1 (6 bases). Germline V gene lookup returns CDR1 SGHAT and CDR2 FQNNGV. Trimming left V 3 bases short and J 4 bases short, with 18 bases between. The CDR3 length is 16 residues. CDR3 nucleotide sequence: TGTGCCAGCAGCTTTCTGACAGGAGGCTTCCTCTATGGCTACACCTTC. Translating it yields CASSFLTGGFLYGYTF.

The CDR3 nucleotides read TGTGCCAGCAGCGGCTACCTGGGAGGTGAAAAACTGTTTTTT. Translation gives CASSGYLGGEKLFF. J is TRBJ1-4 and V is TRBV25-1; D unresolved. V lost 6 bases, J lost 7 bases, and 15 bases lay in between. This CDR3 is built from 14 residues. Germline assignment: CDR1 MGHDK and CDR2 SYGVNS.

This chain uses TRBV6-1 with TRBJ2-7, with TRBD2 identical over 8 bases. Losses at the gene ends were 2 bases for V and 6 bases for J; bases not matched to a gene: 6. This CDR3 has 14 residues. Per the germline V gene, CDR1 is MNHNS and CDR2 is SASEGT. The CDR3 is CASSEIGGGREQYF. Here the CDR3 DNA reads TGTGCCAGCAGTGAAATCGGGGGGGGCCGCGAGCAGTACTTC.

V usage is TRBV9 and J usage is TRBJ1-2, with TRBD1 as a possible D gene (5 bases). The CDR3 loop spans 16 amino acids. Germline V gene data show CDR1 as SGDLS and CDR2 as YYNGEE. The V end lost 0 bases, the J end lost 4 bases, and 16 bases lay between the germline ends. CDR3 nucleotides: TGTGCCAGCAGCGTAGGTACAGGATCCTTCAGCTATGGCTACACCTTC. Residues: CASSVGTGSFSYGYTF.

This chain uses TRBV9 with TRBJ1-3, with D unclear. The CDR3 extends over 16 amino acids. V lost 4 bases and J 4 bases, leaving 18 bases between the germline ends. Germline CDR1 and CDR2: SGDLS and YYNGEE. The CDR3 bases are TGTGCCAGCAGCCCGACTGCCACTCTATCCGGAAACACCATATATTTT. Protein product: CASSPTATLSGNTIYF.

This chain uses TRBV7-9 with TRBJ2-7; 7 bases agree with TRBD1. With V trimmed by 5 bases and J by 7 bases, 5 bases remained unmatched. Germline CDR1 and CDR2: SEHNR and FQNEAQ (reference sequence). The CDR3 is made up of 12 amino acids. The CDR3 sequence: CASSPTGVEQYF. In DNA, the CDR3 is TGTGCCAGCAGCCCCACAGGGGTTGAGCAGTACTTC.

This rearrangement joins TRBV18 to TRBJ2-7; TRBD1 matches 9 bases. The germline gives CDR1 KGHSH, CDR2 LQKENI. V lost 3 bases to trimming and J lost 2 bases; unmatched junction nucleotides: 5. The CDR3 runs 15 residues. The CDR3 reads CASSPPRDRAYEQYF. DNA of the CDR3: TGTGCCAGCTCACCCCCGCGGGACAGGGCCTACGAGCAGTACTTC.

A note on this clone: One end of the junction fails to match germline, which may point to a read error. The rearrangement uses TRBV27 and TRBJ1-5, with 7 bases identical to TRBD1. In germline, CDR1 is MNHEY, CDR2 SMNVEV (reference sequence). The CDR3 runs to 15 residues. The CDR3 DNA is TGTGCCAGCAGTGTATCTAGACAGGGAGTTCAGCCCCAGCATTTT. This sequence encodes CASSVSRQGVQPQHF.

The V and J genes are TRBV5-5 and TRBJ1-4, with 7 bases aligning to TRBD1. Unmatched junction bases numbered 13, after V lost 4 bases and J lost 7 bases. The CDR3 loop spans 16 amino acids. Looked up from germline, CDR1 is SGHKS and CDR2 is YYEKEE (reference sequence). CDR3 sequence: CASSPVGQGGREKLFF. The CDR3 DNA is TGTGCCAGCAGCCCGGTGGGGCAGGGGGGTCGTGAAAAACTGTTTTTT. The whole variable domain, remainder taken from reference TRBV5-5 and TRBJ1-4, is DAGVTQSPTHLIKTRGQQVTLRCSPISGHKSVSWYQQVLGQGPQFIFQYYEKEERGRGNFPDRFSARQFPNYSSELNVNALLLGDSALYLCASSPVGQGGREKLFFGSGTQLSVL.

CDR3 amino acids: CASSLPASGGSKRAGELFF. Written as DNA, the CDR3 is TGTGCCAGCAGTCTCCCTGCGTCAGGGGGCTCGAAGCGGGCCGGGGAGCTGTTTTTT. The V call is TRBV2, the J call TRBJ2-2; TRBD1 matches at 8 bases. The CDR3 has 19 amino acids. With 5 bases clipped from V and 6 bases from J, the junction kept 20 bases outside the gene matches. CDR1 and CDR2 (germline): SNHLY, FYNNEI.

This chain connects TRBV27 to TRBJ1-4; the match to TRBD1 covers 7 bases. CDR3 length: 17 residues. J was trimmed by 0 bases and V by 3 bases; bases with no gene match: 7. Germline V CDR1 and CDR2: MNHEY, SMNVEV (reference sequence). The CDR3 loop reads CASSLEGAPSTNEKLFF. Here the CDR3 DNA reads TGTGCCAGCAGTTTGGAGGGGGCCCCCTCAACTAATGAAAAACTGTTTTTT.

This chain's CDR3 is CASSLMVGPTRARNSPLHF. Written as DNA, the CDR3 is TGTGCCAGCAGTTTAATGGTCGGACCCACGAGGGCTAGGAATTCACCCCTCCACTTT. This rearrangement joins TRBV27 to TRBJ1-6; D is uncertain. This CDR3 spans 19 amino acids. V lost 2 bases and J 7 bases, leaving 24 bases between the germline ends. The germline CDR1 and CDR2 sequences are MNHEY and SMNVEV (reference sequence).

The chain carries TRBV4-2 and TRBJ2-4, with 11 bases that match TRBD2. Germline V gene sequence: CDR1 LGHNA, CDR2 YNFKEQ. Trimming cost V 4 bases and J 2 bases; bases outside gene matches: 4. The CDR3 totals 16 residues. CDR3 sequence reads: CASSRGTSGPKNIQYF. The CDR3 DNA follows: TGTGCCAGCAGCCGCGGGACTAGCGGTCCCAAAAACATTCAGTACTTC.

The CDR3 sequence: CASSLRGQRFPYEQYF. For the CDR3, the DNA is TGTGCCAGCAGTTTAAGGGGACAGAGATTTCCCTACGAGCAGTACTTC. This chain uses TRBV27 with TRBJ2-7; 7 positions match TRBD1. The CDR3 length is 16 residues. The junction had 9 bases not matched to a gene; V was cut back by 2 bases and J by 2 bases. From germline, CDR1 is MNHEY and CDR2 SMNVEV (reference sequence).

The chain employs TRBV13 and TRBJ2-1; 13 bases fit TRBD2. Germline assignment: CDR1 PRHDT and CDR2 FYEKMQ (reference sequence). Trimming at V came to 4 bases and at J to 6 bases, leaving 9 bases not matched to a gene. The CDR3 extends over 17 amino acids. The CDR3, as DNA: TGTGCCAGCAGCTCGACCCTTACTAGCGGGGGGGCCAATGAGCAGTTCTTC. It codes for CASSSTLTSGGANEQFF.

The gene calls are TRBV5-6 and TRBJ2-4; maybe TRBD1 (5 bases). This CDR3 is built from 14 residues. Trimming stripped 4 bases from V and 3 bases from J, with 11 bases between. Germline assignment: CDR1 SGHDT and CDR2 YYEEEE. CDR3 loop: CASSQTTDKNIQYF. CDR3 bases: TGTGCCAGCAGCCAAACGACAGACAAAAACATTCAGTACTTC.

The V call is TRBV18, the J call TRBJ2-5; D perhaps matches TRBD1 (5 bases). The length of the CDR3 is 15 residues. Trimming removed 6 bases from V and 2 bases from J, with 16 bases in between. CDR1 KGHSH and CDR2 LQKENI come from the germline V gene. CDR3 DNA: TGTGCCAGCTCCCGAAACCCGGCAGGGCAAGAGACCCAGTACTTC. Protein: CASSRNPAGQETQYF. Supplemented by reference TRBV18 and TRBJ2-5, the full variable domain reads NAGVMQNPRHLVRRRGQEARLRCSPMKGHSHVYWYRQLPEEGLKFMVYLQKENIIDESGMPKERFSAEFPKEGPSILRIQQVVRGDSAAYFCASSRNPAGQETQYFGPGTRLLVL.

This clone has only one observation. This CDR3 is CASSFGGSTSSTDTQYF. As DNA, the CDR3 is TGTGCCAGCAGTTTCGGGGGGTCCACCTCTAGCACAGATACGCAGTATTTT. The rearrangement joins TRBV27 to TRBJ2-3; 7 bases line up with TRBD2. The V and J ends lost 3 bases and 0 bases, in that order; junction bases with no gene match: 9. The CDR3 runs 17 residues. Per germline, CDR1 MNHEY and CDR2 SMNVEV (reference sequence).

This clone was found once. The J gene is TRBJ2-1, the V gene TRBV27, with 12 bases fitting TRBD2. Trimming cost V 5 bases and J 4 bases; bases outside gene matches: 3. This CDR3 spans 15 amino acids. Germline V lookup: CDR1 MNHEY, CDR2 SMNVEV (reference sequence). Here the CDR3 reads CASSHLAGGYNEQFF. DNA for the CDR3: TGTGCCAGCAGTCATCTAGCGGGGGGGTACAATGAGCAGTTCTTC.

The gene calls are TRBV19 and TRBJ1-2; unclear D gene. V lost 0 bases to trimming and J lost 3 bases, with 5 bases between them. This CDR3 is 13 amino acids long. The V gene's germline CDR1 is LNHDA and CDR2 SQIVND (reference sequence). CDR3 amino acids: CASSIDQYYGYTF. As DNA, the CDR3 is TGTGCCAGTAGTATAGACCAGTACTATGGCTACACCTTC.

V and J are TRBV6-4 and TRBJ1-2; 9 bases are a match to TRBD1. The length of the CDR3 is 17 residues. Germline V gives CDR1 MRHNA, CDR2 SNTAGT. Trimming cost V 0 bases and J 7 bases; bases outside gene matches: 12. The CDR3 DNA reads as TGTGCCAGCAGTGACTCGAATTCACAGGGGGCGCGAAGTGGCTACACCTTC. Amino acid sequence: CASSDSNSQGARSGYTF.

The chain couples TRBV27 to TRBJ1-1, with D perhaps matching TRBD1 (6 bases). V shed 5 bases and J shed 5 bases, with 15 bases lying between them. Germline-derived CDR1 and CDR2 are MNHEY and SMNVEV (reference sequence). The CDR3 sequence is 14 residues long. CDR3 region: CASSPQGWGTEAFF. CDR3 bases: TGTGCCAGCAGTCCGCAGGGGTGGGGGACTGAAGCTTTCTTT.